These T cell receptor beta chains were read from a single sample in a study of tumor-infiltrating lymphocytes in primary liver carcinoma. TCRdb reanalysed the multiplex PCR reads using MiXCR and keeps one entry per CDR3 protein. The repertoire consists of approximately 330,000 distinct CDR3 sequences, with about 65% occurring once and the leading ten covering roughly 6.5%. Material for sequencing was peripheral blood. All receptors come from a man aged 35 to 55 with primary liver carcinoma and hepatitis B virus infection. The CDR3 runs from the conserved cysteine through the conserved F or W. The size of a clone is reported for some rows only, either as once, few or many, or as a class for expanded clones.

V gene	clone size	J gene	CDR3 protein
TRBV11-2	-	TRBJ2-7	CASGLGEGQQPEPALGIEQYF
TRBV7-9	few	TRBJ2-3	CAIVVDTLSTDTQYF
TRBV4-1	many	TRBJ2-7	CASSPRQGATYEQYF
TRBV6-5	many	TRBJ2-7	CASSYPGTGGYEQYF
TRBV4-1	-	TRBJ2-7	CASSHKTSGLYEQYF
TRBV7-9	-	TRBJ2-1	CASNLQGAGGGGQFF
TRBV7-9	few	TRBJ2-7	CASSLGGGSSDYEQYF
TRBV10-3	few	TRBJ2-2	CAIRQRIDTGELFF
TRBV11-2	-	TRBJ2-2	CANSLVRTLRGTRELFF
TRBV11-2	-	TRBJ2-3	CASSLQRGRADTHYF
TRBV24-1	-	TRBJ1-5	CANSDLNSNQPQHF
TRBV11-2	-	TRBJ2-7	CAGSLDHGTENNEQYF
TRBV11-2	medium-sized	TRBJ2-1	CASSRTGQNNEQFF
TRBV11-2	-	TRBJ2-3	CTSNQYTDTQYF
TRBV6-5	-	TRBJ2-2	CASSYSMGTGELFF
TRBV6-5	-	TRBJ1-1	CVSRVTTGNTEALF
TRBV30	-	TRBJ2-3	CAWSMSVDDTQYF
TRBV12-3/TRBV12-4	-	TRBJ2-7	CASTSGVTYEQYF
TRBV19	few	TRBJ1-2	CASSLRPGQNYGYTF
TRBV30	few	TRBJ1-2	CAWSPGGYGYTF
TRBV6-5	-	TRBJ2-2	CASSYSRPGLATELFF
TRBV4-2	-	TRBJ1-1	CASAWTGDGTEALF
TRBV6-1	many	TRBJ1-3	CASSGTGVLDF
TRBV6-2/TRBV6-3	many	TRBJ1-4	CASSSPRGAHAGKLFF
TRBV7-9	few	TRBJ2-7	CASSLSSRGREQYF
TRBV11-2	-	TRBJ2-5	CTSSLVGPEPRTQYF
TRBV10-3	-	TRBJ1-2	CAISERTQGANGYTF
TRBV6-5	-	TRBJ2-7	CASSYTQSSYDQYF
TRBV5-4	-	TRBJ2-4	CAISTEGLHGNIQYF
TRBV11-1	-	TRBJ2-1	CASRETSGSGNEQFF
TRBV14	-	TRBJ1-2	CACSPWVGPYGYTF
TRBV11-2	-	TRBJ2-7	CVSSVTGDEQYF
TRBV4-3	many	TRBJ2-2	CASSSRGGTGELFF
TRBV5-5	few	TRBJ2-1	CASSLVRQGADNEQFF
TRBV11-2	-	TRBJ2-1	CASSAGLAVKQFF
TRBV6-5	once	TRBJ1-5	CASSTNRGSQPQHF
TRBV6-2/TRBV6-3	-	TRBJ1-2	CARSPVQGIGGYTF
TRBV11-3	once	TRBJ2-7	CASSPTAPGYEQYF
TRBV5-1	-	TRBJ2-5	CASSLVDPREETQYF
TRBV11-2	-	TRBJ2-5	CASRTFRQETQYF
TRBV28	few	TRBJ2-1	CASSSRPEQFF
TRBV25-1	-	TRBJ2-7	CASRGWASGSLSSYEQYF
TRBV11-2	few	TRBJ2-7	CASSQGVGRTYEQYF
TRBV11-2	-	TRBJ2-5	CACSTLETQYF
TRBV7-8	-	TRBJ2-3	CTSSLKRPRNTDTQYF
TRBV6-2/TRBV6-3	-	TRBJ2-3	CACRQRDSPADTQYF
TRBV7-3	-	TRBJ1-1	CASSSGQGTGEAFF
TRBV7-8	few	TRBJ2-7	CASSLDRSYEQYF
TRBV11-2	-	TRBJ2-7	CASTPRDSSYVQYF
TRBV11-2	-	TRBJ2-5	CVSRTFGQETQYF
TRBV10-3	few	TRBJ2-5	CAISESGTGVETQYF